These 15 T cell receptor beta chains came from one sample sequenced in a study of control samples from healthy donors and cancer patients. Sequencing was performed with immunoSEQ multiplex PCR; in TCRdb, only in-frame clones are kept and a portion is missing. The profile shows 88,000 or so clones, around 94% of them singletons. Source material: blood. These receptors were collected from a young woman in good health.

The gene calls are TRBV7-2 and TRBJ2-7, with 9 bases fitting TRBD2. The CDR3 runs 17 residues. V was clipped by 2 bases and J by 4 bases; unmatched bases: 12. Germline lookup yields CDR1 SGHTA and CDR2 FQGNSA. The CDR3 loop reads CASSLSRASGASYEQYF. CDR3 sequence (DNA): TGTGCCAGCAGCTTATCTCGGGCTAGCGGGGCCTCATACGAGCAGTACTTC.

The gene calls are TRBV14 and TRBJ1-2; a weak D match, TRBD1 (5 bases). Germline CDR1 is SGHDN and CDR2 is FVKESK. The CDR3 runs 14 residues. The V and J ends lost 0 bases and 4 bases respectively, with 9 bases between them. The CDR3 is CASSQDGRVYGYTF. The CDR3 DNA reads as TGTGCCAGCAGCCAAGATGGCAGGGTCTATGGCTACACCTTC.

The CDR3 region has the DNA TGTGCCAGCAGCCCGAGATCGGGGGAGCAGTACTTC. Its protein product is CASSPRSGEQYF. This rearrangement joins TRBV11-3 to TRBJ2-7; D might be TRBD2 (5 bases). This CDR3 spans 12 amino acids. CDR1 is SGHNT and CDR2 is YENEEA in the germline V gene. Trimming stripped 5 bases from V and 7 bases from J, with 12 bases between. The complete variable domain, with remaining parts taken from reference TRBV11-3 and TRBJ2-7, reads EAGVVQSPRYKIIEKKQPVAFWCNPISGHNTLYWYLQNLGQGPELLIRYENEEAVDDSQLPKDRFSAERLKGVDSTLKIQPAELGDSAVYLCASSPRSGEQYFGPGTRLTVT.

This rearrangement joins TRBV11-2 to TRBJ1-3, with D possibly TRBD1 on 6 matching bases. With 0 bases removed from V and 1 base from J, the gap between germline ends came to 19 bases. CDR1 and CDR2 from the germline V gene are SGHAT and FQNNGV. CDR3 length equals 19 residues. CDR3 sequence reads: CASSLEDIQAGVSGNTIYF. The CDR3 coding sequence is TGTGCCAGCAGCTTAGAGGATATTCAGGCAGGGGTGTCTGGAAACACCATATATTTT.

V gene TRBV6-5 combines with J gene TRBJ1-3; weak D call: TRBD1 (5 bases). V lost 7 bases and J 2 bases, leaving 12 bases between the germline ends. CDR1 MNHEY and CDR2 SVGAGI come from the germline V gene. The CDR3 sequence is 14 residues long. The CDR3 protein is CASTPGGAGNTIYF. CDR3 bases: TGTGCCAGCACCCCGGGAGGGGCTGGAAACACCATATATTTT.

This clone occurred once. The CDR3: CASTLGRSSEQFF. The DNA of the CDR3 is TGTGCCAGCACCCTGGGACGTTCGTCTGAGCAGTTCTTC. The chain recombines TRBV4-2 with TRBJ2-1; D is perhaps TRBD1 or TRBD2 (5 bases each). V was cut by 7 bases and J by 9 bases, with 16 bases left in between. CDR1 and CDR2 (germline): LGHNA, YNFKEQ. The CDR3 is 13 amino acids.

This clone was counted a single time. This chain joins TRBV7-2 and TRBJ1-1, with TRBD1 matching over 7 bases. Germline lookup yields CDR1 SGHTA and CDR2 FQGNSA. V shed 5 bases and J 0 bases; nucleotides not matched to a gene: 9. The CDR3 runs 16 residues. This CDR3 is CASSLGQTIMNTEAFF. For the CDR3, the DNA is TGTGCCAGCAGCCTGGGACAGACCATAATGAACACTGAAGCTTTCTTT.

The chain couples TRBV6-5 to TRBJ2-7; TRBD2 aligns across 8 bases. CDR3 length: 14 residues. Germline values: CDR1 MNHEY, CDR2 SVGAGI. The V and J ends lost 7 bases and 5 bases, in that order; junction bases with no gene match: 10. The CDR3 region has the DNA TGTGCCAGCACCCCGGGAGGGCGAACTAACGAGCAGTACTTC. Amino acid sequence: CASTPGGRTNEQYF.

The CDR3 sequence: CASSLLGEYSNQPQHF. DNA for the CDR3: TGTGCCAGCAGTTTATTAGGGGAATATAGCAATCAGCCCCAGCATTTT. V usage is TRBV27 and J usage is TRBJ1-5, with a weak D call TRBD1 (5 bases). The germline V and J ends were trimmed by 1 base and 0 bases, with 10 bases remaining between them. This CDR3 region has 16 residues. Germline CDR1 reads MNHEY; CDR2 reads SMNVEV (reference sequence).

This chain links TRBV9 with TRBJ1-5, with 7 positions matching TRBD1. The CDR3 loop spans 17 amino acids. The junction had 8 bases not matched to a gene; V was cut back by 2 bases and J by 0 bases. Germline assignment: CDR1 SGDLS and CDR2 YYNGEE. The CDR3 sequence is CASSVGDSGSSNQPQHF. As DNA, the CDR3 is TGTGCCAGCAGCGTTGGGGACAGTGGAAGTAGCAATCAGCCCCAGCATTTT.

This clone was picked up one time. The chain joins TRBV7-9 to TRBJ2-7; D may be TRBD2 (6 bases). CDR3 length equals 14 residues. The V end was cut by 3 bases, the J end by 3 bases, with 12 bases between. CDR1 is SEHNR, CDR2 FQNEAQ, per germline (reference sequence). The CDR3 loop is CASSFGGSFYEQYF. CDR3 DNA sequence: TGTGCCAGCAGCTTCGGAGGGTCTTTCTACGAGCAGTACTTC.

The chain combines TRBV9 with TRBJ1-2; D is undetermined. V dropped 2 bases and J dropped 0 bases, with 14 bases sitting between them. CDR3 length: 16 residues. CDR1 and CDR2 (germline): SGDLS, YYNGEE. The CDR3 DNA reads TGTGCCAGCAGCGTGGGTCCGGGGTCTACTAACTATGGCTACACCTTC. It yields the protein CASSVGPGSTNYGYTF. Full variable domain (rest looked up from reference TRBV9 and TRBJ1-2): DSGVTQTPKHLITATGQRVTLRCSPRSGDLSVYWYQQSLDQGLQFLIQYYNGEERAKGNILERFSAQQFPDLHSELNLSSLELGDSALYFCASSVGPGSTNYGYTFGSGTRLTVV.

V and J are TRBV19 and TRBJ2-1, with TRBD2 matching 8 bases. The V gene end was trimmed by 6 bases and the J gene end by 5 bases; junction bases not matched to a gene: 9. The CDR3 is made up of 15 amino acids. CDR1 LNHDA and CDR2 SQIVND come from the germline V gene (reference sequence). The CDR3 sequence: CASRARRGADNEQFF. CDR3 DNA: TGTGCCAGTAGGGCCCGGCGGGGGGCCGACAATGAGCAGTTCTTC.

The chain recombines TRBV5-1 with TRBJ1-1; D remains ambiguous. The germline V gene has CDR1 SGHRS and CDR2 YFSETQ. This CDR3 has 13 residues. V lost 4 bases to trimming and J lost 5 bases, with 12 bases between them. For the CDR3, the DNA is TGCGCCAGCAGCCCAAACGAGCTGACTGAAGCTTTCTTT. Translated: CASSPNELTEAFF.

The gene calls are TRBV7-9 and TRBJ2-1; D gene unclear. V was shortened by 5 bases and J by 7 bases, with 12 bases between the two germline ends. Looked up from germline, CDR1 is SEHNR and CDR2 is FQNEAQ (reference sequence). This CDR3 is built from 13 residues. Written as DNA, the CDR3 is TGTGCCAGCAGCCCAAAATGGGTGAATGAGCAGTTCTTC. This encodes CASSPKWVNEQFF.